The present T cell receptor (beta chain) was sequenced within a study of blood T cell repertoires in COVID-19. Original analysis: Reference gene primer amplification gave estimated nucleated cell counts. The table came from immunoSEQ multiplex PCR; TCRdb's copy has only in-frame clones and leaves some out. V, J and clone size were drawn from that table, and D and trimming were deduced from the DNA. The sample carries about 250,000 clones, about four fifths recorded once. This clone was recorded only once. This CDR3 comprises 20 residues. J lost 5 bases, V lost 5 bases, and 25 bases had no gene match. Germline CDR1 SGHRS, CDR2 YFSETQ.

The clonotype was recovered from an elderly man with acute or convalescent COVID-19. Sequenced: peripheral blood. The J gene is TRBJ1-2, the V gene TRBV5-1; the match to TRBD1 covers 9 bases. This CDR3 is CASSSPLIWDRASVGYGYTF. In DNA form, the CDR3 reads TGCGCCAGCAGTTCCCCTTTAATTTGGGACAGGGCGTCAGTAGGGTATGGCTACACCTTC.